The entry that follows covers one T cell receptor beta chain sequence. Germline assignment: CDR1 SGDLS and CDR2 YYNGEE. CDR3 length: 16 residues. Trimming removed 0 bases at V and 0 bases at J, with 7 bases between. The protocol was immunoSEQ multiplex PCR, while the TCRdb copy is restricted to in-frame clones and leaves out a portion. The sample includes just over 50,000 clones, more than 65% seen only once; the top ten take around 2.9%. The data stem from a study of OX40 agonist ivuxolimab in advanced cancers. Overall study context: Intravenous ivuxolimab at 0.01 to 10 mg/kg was given to patients every 2 weeks.

The V and J genes are TRBV9 and TRBJ1-6, with D uncertain. The sequence derives from an adult with an advanced solid tumor such as melanoma, head and neck, liver or kidney cancer. The material was CD4+ or CD8+ T cells sorted from blood, obtained in a trial of the OX40 agonist ivuxolimab. CDR3 nucleotides: TGTGCCAGCAGCGTAGCGGCCAGCTCCTATAATTCACCCCTCCACTTT. Its protein product is CASSVAASSYNSPLHF.